This TCR beta chain was profiled in a study of blood T cell repertoires in COVID-19. Study details: Donors in the United States, Italy and Spain gave samples during acute or convalescent COVID-19. Sources were T cells, B-cell-depleted T cells, or PBMCs; the material itself was cDNA or gDNA.

As handled by the study authors: Amplified reference gene primers provided the basis for estimating nucleated cell counts. Using immunoSEQ multiplex PCR, the repertoire was profiled, and TCRdb retains in-frame clones only, with some absent. The V and J calls and clone size come from that table; D and trimming were worked out from the DNA. Seen here are about 200,000 clones, around 81% observed once, and the top ten hold 7.4%. A word on this clone: Other DNA sequences within the sample encode an identical CDR3.

Membership in each cohort depended on participant-reported clinical history. The clonotype was recovered from a woman aged 40 to 50 with acute COVID-19. The sequenced sample was PBMCs or T cells enriched from blood (not recorded which).

CDR3 sequence reads: CASSQRRGGNSPLHF. CDR3 nucleotide sequence: TGTGCCAGCAGCCAACGGCGGGGGGGTAATTCACCCCTCCACTTT. The rearrangement uses TRBV3-1 (or the pseudogene TRBV3-2) and TRBJ1-6; D might be TRBD1 (5 bases). V lost 2 bases to trimming and J lost 6 bases, with 11 bases between them. The CDR3 covers 15 residues. Germline CDR1 reads LGHDT; CDR2 reads YNNKEL (reference sequence).